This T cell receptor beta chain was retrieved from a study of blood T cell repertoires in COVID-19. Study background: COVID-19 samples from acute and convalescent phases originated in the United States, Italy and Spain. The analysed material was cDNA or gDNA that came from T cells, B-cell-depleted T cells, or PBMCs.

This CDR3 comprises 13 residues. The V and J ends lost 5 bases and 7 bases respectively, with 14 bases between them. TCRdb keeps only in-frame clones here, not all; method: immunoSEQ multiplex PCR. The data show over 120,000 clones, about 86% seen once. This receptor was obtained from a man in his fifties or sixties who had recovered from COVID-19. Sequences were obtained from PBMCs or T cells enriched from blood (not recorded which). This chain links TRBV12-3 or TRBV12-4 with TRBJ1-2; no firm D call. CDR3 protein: CASSPTGRAGYTF. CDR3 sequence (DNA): TGTGCCAGCAGTCCCACCGGGCGGGCTGGCTACACCTTC.